These T cell receptor beta chains were read from a single sample in a study of cytomegalovirus exposure and HLA in healthy donors. Assay used: immunoSEQ multiplex PCR; TCRdb lists only in-frame clones, some missing. The table has 150,000 to 200,000 clones, approximately 67% seen once. The sample was PBMCs. Receptor source: a woman aged 18-29 years in good health and CMV-seropositive. Each CDR3 is given with its conserved first and last residue.

j_call	v_call	cdr3_aa
TRBJ2-1	TRBV5-6	CASSLAGSHNNEQFF
TRBJ2-7	TRBV11-2	CASSLVLTSGPSYEQYF
TRBJ2-1	TRBV4-3	CASSPYAENEQFF
TRBJ1-1	TRBV6-5	CASSRWTRENTEAFF
TRBJ1-5	TRBV5-1	CASRGAIDQPQHF
TRBJ1-5	TRBV27	CASSVGQGFRQPQHF
TRBJ2-7	TRBV7-9	CASSQRQGNEQYF
TRBJ1-1	TRBV2	CASRLRNTEAFF
TRBJ1-5	TRBV30	CAWSVGGAGNQPQHF
TRBJ2-2	TRBV2	CASNLQGTGELFF
TRBJ2-6	TRBV7-3	CASSLVGTGFISGANVLTF
TRBJ2-1	TRBV2	CASSLGLAGGHEQFF
TRBJ1-1	TRBV5-6	CASSQVSLNTEAFF
TRBJ2-1	TRBV27	CASSLLTHRYHEQFF
TRBJ1-4	TRBV5-6	CASRKEAEEKLFF
TRBJ1-4	TRBV5-1	CASTRTGTEKLFF
TRBJ1-2	TRBV30	CAWSVGVRTSYGYTF
TRBJ1-2	TRBV6-6	CASSYSPDRGHGYTF
TRBJ1-2	TRBV7-9	CASSLEHDRGYTF
TRBJ1-1	TRBV29-1	CSVAGQGGDEAFF
TRBJ1-4	TRBV7-9	CASSFVLGPEKLFF
TRBJ2-7	TRBV7-9	CASEIGQAYYEQYF
TRBJ2-5	TRBV10-1	CASSDSTGKQETQYF
TRBJ2-5	TRBV29-1	CSAGTSGEQYF
TRBJ2-2	TRBV19	CASSIRDRGAGGELFF
TRBJ2-7	TRBV7-9	CASSFDSGQPYEQYF
TRBJ1-2	TRBV5-4	CASSLIRVYDGYTF
TRBJ2-5	TRBV9	CASSVGSEVGETQYF
TRBJ1-2	TRBV16	CASSQSRGLDGYTF
TRBJ1-2	TRBV6-6	CASSEGTTYGYTF
TRBJ2-5	TRBV25-1	CASSGLKQGDGETQYF
TRBJ2-1	TRBV7-3	CASSFSGRSHNEQFF